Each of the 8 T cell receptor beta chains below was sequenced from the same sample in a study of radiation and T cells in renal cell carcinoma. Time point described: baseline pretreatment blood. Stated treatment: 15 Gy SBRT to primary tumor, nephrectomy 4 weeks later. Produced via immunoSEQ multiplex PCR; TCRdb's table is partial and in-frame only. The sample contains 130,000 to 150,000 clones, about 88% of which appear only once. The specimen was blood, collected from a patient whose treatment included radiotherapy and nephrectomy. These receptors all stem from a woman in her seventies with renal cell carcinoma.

CDR3 amino acids: CASSQDAAFGDLRLFF. The CDR3 DNA follows: TGCGCCAGCAGCCAAGATGCGGCATTCGGGGATCTAAGGCTGTTTTTT. The chain couples TRBV4-3 to TRBJ2-2; a possible D gene is TRBD2 (5 bases). Germline V CDR1 and CDR2: LGHNA, YSLEER. Trimming pared 0 bases from V and 13 bases from J, leaving 21 bases between. This CDR3 is 16 amino acids long.

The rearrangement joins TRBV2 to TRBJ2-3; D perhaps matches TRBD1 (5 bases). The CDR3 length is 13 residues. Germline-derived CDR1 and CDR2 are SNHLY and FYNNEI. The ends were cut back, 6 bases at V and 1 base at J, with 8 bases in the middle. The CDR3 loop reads CASRKTGTDTQYF. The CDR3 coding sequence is TGTGCCAGCAGGAAGACAGGCACAGATACGCAGTATTTT.

The CDR3 region has the DNA TGTGCCAGCAGTTACGACTCGGGGAATCAGCCCCAGCATTTT. This translates into CASSYDSGNQPQHF. The chain employs TRBV6-5 and TRBJ1-5; D is unclear. The CDR3 contains 14 residues. Deletions cut 2 bases from V and 4 bases from J, with 9 bases between. Germline CDR1 and CDR2: MNHEY and SVGAGI.

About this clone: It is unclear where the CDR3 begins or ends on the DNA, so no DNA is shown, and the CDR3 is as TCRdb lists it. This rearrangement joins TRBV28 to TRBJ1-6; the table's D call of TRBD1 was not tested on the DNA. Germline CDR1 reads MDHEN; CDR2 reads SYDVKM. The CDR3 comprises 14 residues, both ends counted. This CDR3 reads CASSSSTANSPLHF.

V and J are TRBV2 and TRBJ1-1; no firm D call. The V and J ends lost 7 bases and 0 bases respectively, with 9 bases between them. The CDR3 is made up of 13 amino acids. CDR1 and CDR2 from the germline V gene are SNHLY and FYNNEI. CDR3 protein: CASNMVMNTEAFF. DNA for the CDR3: TGTGCCAGCAATATGGTCATGAACACTGAAGCTTTCTTT.

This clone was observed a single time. As DNA, the CDR3 is TGTGCCAGTAGTAGTACCGCGGGCTCCTACAATGAGCAGTTCTTC. It translates to CASSSTAGSYNEQFF. The chain uses TRBV19 and TRBJ2-1; tentatively, D is TRBD2 (5 bases). Between the trimmed V and J ends, which lost 4 bases and 0 bases, there was a span of 10 bases. CDR1 LNHDA and CDR2 SQIVND come from the germline V gene (reference sequence). CDR3 length: 15 amino acids.

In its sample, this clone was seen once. CDR3 nucleotides: TGTGCCAGCAGCCAAGATTCCCGCCAAGAGACCCAGTACTTC. It translates to CASSQDSRQETQYF. The rearrangement uses TRBV4-2 and TRBJ2-5, with D hard to call. The CDR3 length is 14 residues. CDR1 and CDR2 (germline): LGHNA, YNFKEQ. V gave up 0 bases and J gave up 1 base, with 6 bases separating them.

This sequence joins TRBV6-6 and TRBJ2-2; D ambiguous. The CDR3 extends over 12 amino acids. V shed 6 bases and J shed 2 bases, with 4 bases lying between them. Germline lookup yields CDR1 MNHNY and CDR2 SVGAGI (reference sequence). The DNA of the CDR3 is TGTGCCAGCAGGACTAACACCGGGGAGCTGTTTTTT. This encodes CASRTNTGELFF.